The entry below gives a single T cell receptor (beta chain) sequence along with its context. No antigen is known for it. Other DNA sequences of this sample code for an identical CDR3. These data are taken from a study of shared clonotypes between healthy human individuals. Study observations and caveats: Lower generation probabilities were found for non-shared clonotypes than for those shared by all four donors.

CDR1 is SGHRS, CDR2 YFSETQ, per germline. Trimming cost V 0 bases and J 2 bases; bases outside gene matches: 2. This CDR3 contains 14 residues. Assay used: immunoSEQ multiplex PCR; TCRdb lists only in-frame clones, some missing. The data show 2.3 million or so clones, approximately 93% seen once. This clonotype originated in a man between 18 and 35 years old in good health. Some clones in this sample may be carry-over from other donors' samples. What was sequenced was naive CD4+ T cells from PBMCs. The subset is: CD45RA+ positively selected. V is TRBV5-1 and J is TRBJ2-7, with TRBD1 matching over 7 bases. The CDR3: CASSLGDRAYEQYF. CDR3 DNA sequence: TGCGCCAGCAGCTTGGGAGACAGGGCCTACGAGCAGTACTTC.